One sample yielded the 20 T cell receptor beta chains listed below, sequenced in a study of control samples from healthy donors and cancer patients. TCRdb's table, derived via immunoSEQ multiplex PCR, lists solely in-frame clones and lacks some. The sample includes approximately 170,000 clones, over 85% of them seen just once. Sequencing used blood. These receptors originate from a man aged 30 to 39 in good health.

This chain joins TRBV19 and TRBJ2-5; 8 nucleotides align to TRBD2. CDR1 is LNHDA and CDR2 is SQIVND in the germline V gene (reference sequence). The V segment lost 4 bases and the J segment 5 bases; nucleotides outside the gene matches: 9. CDR3 length: 15 residues. CDR3 nucleotide sequence: TGTGCCAGTAGTAGGCAGCGGGGGAGGTACGAGACCCAGTACTTC. Translated, it gives CASSRQRGRYETQYF.

This rearrangement joins TRBV6-6 to TRBJ1-2; D is uncertain. This CDR3 spans 14 amino acids. V was pared by 2 bases and J by 4 bases, with 11 bases between. Germline assignment: CDR1 MNHNY and CDR2 SVGAGI (reference sequence). The CDR3 spells CASSYAPEIYGYTF. CDR3 sequence (DNA): TGTGCCAGCAGTTACGCTCCAGAGATCTATGGCTACACCTTC.

The rearrangement joins TRBV28 to TRBJ1-6, with TRBD1 matching over 9 bases. V shed 6 bases and J 9 bases; nucleotides not matched to a gene: 9. Germline V CDR1 and CDR2: MDHEN, SYDVKM. The CDR3 consists of 15 residues. The CDR3 here is CASREGQGSSSPLHF. Written as DNA, the CDR3 is TGTGCCAGCAGAGAAGGACAGGGGAGTTCTTCACCCCTCCACTTT.

The rearrangement links TRBV11-2 to TRBJ2-7; no clear D. The CDR3 spans 14 residues. Trimming took off 0 bases at V and 0 bases at J, with 6 bases between the two ends. Germline CDR1 and CDR2: SGHAT and FQNNGV. CDR3 residues: CASSLDVASYEQYF. Here the CDR3 DNA reads TGTGCCAGCAGCTTAGATGTAGCCTCCTACGAGCAGTACTTC.

The chain couples TRBV7-8 to TRBJ2-1; unclear D gene. Trimming shortened V by 5 bases and J by 3 bases, and 20 bases separated the two germline ends. Germline V gene data show CDR1 as SGHVS and CDR2 as FQNEAQ. The CDR3 spans 17 residues. This CDR3 reads CASSPFTASFNYNEQFF. CDR3 nucleotide sequence: TGTGCCAGCAGCCCCTTCACAGCCTCATTTAACTACAATGAGCAGTTCTTC. Looking up the rest from reference TRBV7-8 and TRBJ2-1 gives the full variable domain: GAGVSQSPRYKVAKRGQDVALRCDPISGHVSLFWYQQALGQGPEFLTYFQNEAQLDKSGLPSDRFFAERPEGSVSTLKIQRTQQEDSAVYLCASSPFTASFNYNEQFFGPGTRLTVL.

The chain couples TRBV2 to TRBJ1-1; possibly TRBD1 for D (5 bases). Trimming took 8 bases from V and 4 from J, leaving 11 bases between them. The CDR3 is made up of 12 amino acids. Per the germline V gene, CDR1 is SNHLY and CDR2 is FYNNEI. CDR3 protein: CASGGEFTEAFF. Here the CDR3 DNA reads TGTGCCAGCGGGGGGGAATTCACTGAAGCTTTCTTT.

The V and J genes are TRBV7-8 and TRBJ1-3, with D maybe TRBD1 (5 bases). The V end was cut by 5 bases, the J end by 2 bases, with 13 bases between. The CDR3 is 15 residues long. Germline lookup yields CDR1 SGHVS and CDR2 FQNEAQ. CDR3 sequence reads: CASSLQGVAGNTIYF. The CDR3 DNA sequence: TGTGCCAGCAGCCTCCAGGGTGTCGCTGGAAACACCATATATTTT.

The rearrangement uses TRBV2 and TRBJ2-1; D gene ambiguous. Trimming shortened V by 2 bases and J by 0 bases, and 11 bases separated the two germline ends. The CDR3 loop spans 16 amino acids. Germline V CDR1 and CDR2: SNHLY, FYNNEI. CDR3: CASSERSVSSYNEQFF. DNA of the CDR3: TGTGCCAGCAGTGAAAGGTCGGTCAGCTCCTACAATGAGCAGTTCTTC.

V and J are TRBV5-5 and TRBJ1-5; D may be TRBD1 (6 bases). Germline CDR1 is SGHKS and CDR2 is YYEKEE (reference sequence). This CDR3 has 15 residues. V lost 0 bases, J lost 2 bases, and 9 bases lay in between. The CDR3 here is CASSLEGGRNQPQHF. In DNA form, the CDR3 reads TGTGCCAGCAGCTTGGAGGGGGGCCGCAATCAGCCCCAGCATTTT.

This sequence joins TRBV2 and TRBJ1-6; no clear D gene. V was trimmed by 6 bases and J by 7 bases, leaving 13 bases between them. The length of the CDR3 is 14 residues. Germline V CDR1 and CDR2: SNHLY, FYNNEI. The CDR3 sequence: CASSREAANSPLHF. The CDR3 DNA sequence: TGTGCCAGCAGCCGGGAGGCAGCCAATTCACCCCTCCACTTT.

V and J are TRBV28 and TRBJ1-5; maybe TRBD1 (6 bases). The CDR3 covers 16 residues. Trimming cost V 5 bases and J 3 bases, with 17 bases left between them. Germline values: CDR1 MDHEN, CDR2 SYDVKM. The CDR3: CASSPYQGKNNQPQHF. The CDR3, as DNA: TGTGCCAGCAGTCCCTATCAGGGGAAGAACAATCAGCCCCAGCATTTT.

The chain employs TRBV27 and TRBJ1-5; 7 positions match TRBD1. With V trimmed by 2 bases and J by 5 bases, 3 bases remained unmatched. The CDR3 is 14 residues long. Germline V gene sequence: CDR1 MNHEY, CDR2 SMNVEV (reference sequence). CDR3 sequence reads: CASSLRGRDQPQHF. In DNA form, the CDR3 reads TGTGCCAGCAGTTTAAGGGGGCGAGATCAGCCCCAGCATTTT.

The V and J genes are TRBV5-4 and TRBJ2-1; 9 positions match TRBD2. J lost 0 bases, V lost 4 bases, and 5 bases had no gene match. Germline CDR1 and CDR2: SGHNT and YYREEE (reference sequence). This CDR3 is built from 16 residues. The CDR3 nucleotides are TGTGCCAGCAGCCGTAGCGGGGGCTACTCCTACAATGAGCAGTTCTTC. The encoded protein is CASSRSGGYSYNEQFF.

The chain recombines TRBV11-2 with TRBJ2-3, with D perhaps matching TRBD2 (6 bases). The CDR3 is made up of 16 amino acids. Trimming shortened V by 5 bases and J by 0 bases, and 15 bases separated the two germline ends. Germline values: CDR1 SGHAT, CDR2 FQNNGV. CDR3 in amino acids: CASSPPPGVSTDTQYF. Written as DNA, the CDR3 is TGTGCCAGCAGCCCCCCCCCGGGGGTCAGCACAGATACGCAGTATTTT.

This clone has only one observation. V is TRBV7-9 and J is TRBJ1-2; D ambiguous. The CDR3 consists of 14 residues. Trimming took 5 bases from V and 4 from J, leaving 14 bases between them. In germline, CDR1 is SEHNR, CDR2 FQNEAQ (reference sequence). The CDR3 DNA reads TGTGCCAGCAGCCGGATCGAAGGAGGCTATGGCTACACCTTC. Its protein is CASSRIEGGYGYTF. The full variable domain, its missing parts supplied by reference TRBV7-9 and TRBJ1-2, is DTGVSQNPRHKITKRGQNVTFRCDPISEHNRLYWYRQTLGQGPEFLTYFQNEAQLEKSRLLSDRFSAERPKGSFSTLEIQRTEQGDSAMYLCASSRIEGGYGYTFGSGTRLTVV.

V and J are TRBV18 and TRBJ1-6; 7 bases match TRBD1. CDR1 KGHSH and CDR2 LQKENI come from the germline V gene. CDR3 length: 15 amino acids. J lost 4 bases, V lost 6 bases, and 6 bases had no gene match. This chain's CDR3 is CASSQQGTYNSPLHF. As DNA, the CDR3 is TGTGCCAGCTCGCAACAGGGGACGTATAATTCACCCCTCCACTTT. Together with reference TRBV18 and TRBJ1-6, the CDR3 gives the full variable domain: NAGVMQNPRHLVRRRGQEARLRCSPMKGHSHVYWYRQLPEEGLKFMVYLQKENIIDESGMPKERFSAEFPKEGPSILRIQQVVRGDSAAYFCASSQQGTYNSPLHFGNGTRLTVT.

The chain combines TRBV30 with TRBJ2-5; 8 nucleotides match TRBD1. The CDR3 loop spans 14 amino acids. Unmatched junction bases numbered 8, after V lost 4 bases and J lost 4 bases. The V gene's germline CDR1 is GTSNPN and CDR2 SVGIG (reference sequence). The CDR3 sequence is CAWTQGARGETQYF. CDR3 bases: TGTGCCTGGACTCAGGGGGCGCGGGGAGAGACCCAGTACTTC.

Remarks on this clone: Other DNA sequences in the same sample also yield this CDR3. The chain links TRBV3-1 (or the pseudogene TRBV3-2) to TRBJ1-3; 7 positions match TRBD1. Germline CDR1 is LGHDT and CDR2 is YNNKEL (reference sequence). This CDR3 has 14 amino acids. The trim removed 0 bases at V and 6 bases at J, leaving 2 bases unmatched. This chain's CDR3 is CASSQDTGANTIYF. The CDR3 coding sequence is TGTGCCAGCAGCCAAGATACAGGGGCAAACACCATATATTTT.

The CDR3 region has the DNA TGTGCCAGCAGTTACTCCCGGACGGCTAACTATGGCTACACCTTC. Translation: CASSYSRTANYGYTF. The V gene is TRBV6-5, the J gene TRBJ1-2; D gene ambiguous. The CDR3 contains 15 residues. Trimming stripped 0 bases from V and 0 bases from J, with 8 bases between. Per the germline V gene, CDR1 is MNHEY and CDR2 is SVGAGI.

This clone was observed a single time. V is TRBV4-2 and J is TRBJ1-1; D gene ambiguous. Trimming pared 1 base from V and 1 base from J, leaving 7 bases between. CDR3 size: 14 residues. CDR1 LGHNA and CDR2 YNFKEQ come from the germline V gene. The chain's CDR3 is CASSQVGGNTEAFF. The CDR3 DNA follows: TGTGCCAGCAGCCAAGTTGGTGGGAACACTGAAGCTTTCTTT.